This T cell receptor (beta chain) was recovered during a study of blood T cell repertoires in COVID-19. Background on the study: Researchers got acute and convalescent COVID-19 samples from the United States, Italy and Spain.

Under the authors' procedure: From reference gene primer amplification, estimates of nucleated cell counts were derived. Profiled with immunoSEQ multiplex PCR; TCRdb holds only in-frame clones, not every one. The V and J calls and clone size were taken over from that table, and D and trimming were inferred from the DNA. The sample contains 280,000 or so clones, around 85% of which appear only once. Cohorts were based on clinical histories the participants reported. All recovered Cohort 3 donors got two negative PCRs, got clearance, or saw symptom resolution. This clone has just one count. The V segment lost 4 bases and the J segment 5 bases; nucleotides outside the gene matches: 12. There are 17 residues in the CDR3. Germline loops: CDR1 SGHRS, CDR2 YFSETQ.

The rearrangement uses TRBV5-1 and TRBJ2-3; 11 bases are shared with TRBD2. The clonotype was recovered from a woman aged 50 to 65 who had recovered from COVID-19. Sequenced material: PBMCs or T cells enriched from blood (not recorded which). Here the CDR3 reads CASSRGHGTSGRDTQYF. CDR3 in DNA: TGCGCCAGCAGCCGGGGGCATGGGACTAGCGGACGAGATACGCAGTATTTT.